This paragraph reports one T cell receptor beta chain. A few counts support this clone. Its recognized antigen is unknown. It has no much larger one-base neighbor in the sample; base qualities were not kept. Trimmed from V: 2 bases; trimmed from J: 6 bases; junction bases lacking a gene match: 4. Via the germline V gene, CDR1 is KGHSH and CDR2 LQKENI. The CDR3 holds 15 amino acids from the cysteine to the phenylalanine. Here the CDR3 DNA is all that survives: 45 bases in frame from base 1. The High Capacity cDNA Reverse Transcription Kit was used to reverse transcribe all of the isolated RNA, meaning that expressed TCRB transcripts were what got sequenced. Deep immunoSEQ sequencing was applied to naive, central memory and regulatory T cell samples, giving an average of roughly 3.3 million total reads per sample. Sorted cells were lysed in RLT buffer, and RNA was extracted using DNase-treated RNeasy Micro or Mini kits according to cell number. Each cell subset was processed on its own to prevent cross-contamination, while patient and healthy donor samples were processed together. The immunoSEQ multiplex PCR was used to amplify TCRB sequences from cDNA, yielding 87-bp fragments that span the CDR3 region. Sequencing of the amplicons was done on the Illumina HiSeq platform. The original pipeline was this. Synthetic template baselines were used to correct PCR bias computationally, reads within Hamming distance 2 were collapsed together, and singletons that could not be merged were discarded. Reads were aligned to IMGT to assign V, D and J genes, CDR3 length, and insertions or deletions at six rearrangement sites. Within each subset, clonotype counts were normalized to the number of sorted cells before true diversity and Gini coefficients were calculated with the tcR R package. The overlap coefficient, calculated on TCRB nucleotide sequences, was used to quantify repertoire sharing. The table was pulled from immuneACCESS by TCRdb, which kept in-frame rearrangements only. Such tables lose some clones; where checked, under half of the loss comes from unresolved V genes, and the rest has no known cause. V and J calls and clone size are as listed in that table; D and trimming were resolved from the DNA. Counted in this sample were under 250,000 clones; approximately 10% of them appeared once. Approximately 1.3% of the sample is held by the ten biggest clonotypes.

The data were obtained in a study of beta chain features in type 1 diabetes (dated by TCRdb to 2017 to 2018). For the wider study: Patients and healthy donors did not differ in mean age, gender distribution, total cell number or subset yield. Across all samples, about 110 million sorted cells were examined, and cell number per subset correlated strongly with RNA yield. Whereas all 30 or so donors provided naive and central memory subsets, regulatory and stem cell-like memory subsets were isolated from just 8 patients and roughly eight healthy donors. In the study, recently diagnosed type 1 diabetes patients and matched healthy donors were compared on the TCRB repertoires of their sorted circulating CD4+ T cell subsets.

Results and caveats for the whole study, not just this receptor: Type 1 diabetes patients showed a moderate but significant shortening of TCRB CDR3 length in all four CD4+ subsets. HLA sub-analyses involved small numbers of individuals, so any influence of HLA type on TCRB rearrangement remained unresolved. At VDJ recombination sites, type 1 diabetes patients had fewer insertions and more deleted nucleotides, which implies abnormalities in thymic rearrangement. Naive, central memory and regulatory TCRB repertoires appeared to be more similar among patients than among healthy donors. Shorter templates might have been favored by PCR, but patient and control samples were amplified and corrected together, so both groups would have been affected equally by any skew. Because cDNA rather than genomic DNA was sequenced, highly expressing activated cells could have been over-represented, although no difference in activation and CD3 levels was found between groups.

Each donor gave one peripheral blood draw, averaging approximately 0.12 L, which was collected into heparinised tubes. Naive, central memory, regulatory and stem cell-like memory CD4+ T cells were sorted on a BD FACSAria II using a panel including CD45RO, CCR7, CD25, CD127, CD95 and CD27. Purity was above 95% for every sorted population. PBMCs were separated immediately by Lymphoprep density gradient centrifugation and were stained directly, without being cultured. Samples were stained and sorted in pairs, with one healthy donor and one patient per experiment, so that batch effects were minimized. In this chain, TRBV18 is recombined with TRBJ2-7, and 13 junctional nucleotides match TRBD2. Sequenced input: central memory CD4+ T cells from blood. This TCR derives from a young man in good health. In nucleotide form, the sequence is TGTGCCAGCTCACCAGGACTAGCGGGAGCCCCCGAGCAGTACTTC. Translated, this is CASSPGLAGAPEQYF.